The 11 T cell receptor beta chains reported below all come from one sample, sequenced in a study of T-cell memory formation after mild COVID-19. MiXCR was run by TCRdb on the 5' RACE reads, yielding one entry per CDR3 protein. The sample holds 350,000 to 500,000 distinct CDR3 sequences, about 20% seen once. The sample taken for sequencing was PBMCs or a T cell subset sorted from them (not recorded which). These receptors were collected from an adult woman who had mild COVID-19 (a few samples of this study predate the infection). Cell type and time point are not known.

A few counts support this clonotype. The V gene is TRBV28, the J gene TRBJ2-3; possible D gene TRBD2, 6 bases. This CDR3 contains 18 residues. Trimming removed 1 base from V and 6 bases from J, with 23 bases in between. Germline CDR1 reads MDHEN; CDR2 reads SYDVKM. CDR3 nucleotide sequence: TGTGCCAGCAGTTTATCCATTATTGGGACTCCGGCCGGGGATACGCAGTATTTT. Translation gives CASSLSIIGTPAGDTQYF.

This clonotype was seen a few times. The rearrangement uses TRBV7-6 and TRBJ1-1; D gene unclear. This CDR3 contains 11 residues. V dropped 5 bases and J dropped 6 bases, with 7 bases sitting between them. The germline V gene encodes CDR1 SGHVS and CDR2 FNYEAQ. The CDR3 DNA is TGTGCCAGCAGCACAGATCCTGAAGCTTTCTTT. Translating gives CASSTDPEAFF.

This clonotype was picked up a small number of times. The CDR3 nucleotides are TGTGCCATCAGGACAGGGGGCCTTGTCACCGGGGAGCTGTTTTTT. This encodes CAIRTGGLVTGELFF. This chain uses TRBV10-3 with TRBJ2-2; 10 bases agree with TRBD1. Germline-derived CDR1 and CDR2 are ENHRY and SYGVKD. The V segment lost 6 bases and the J segment 4 bases; nucleotides outside the gene matches: 5. This CDR3 has 15 amino acids.

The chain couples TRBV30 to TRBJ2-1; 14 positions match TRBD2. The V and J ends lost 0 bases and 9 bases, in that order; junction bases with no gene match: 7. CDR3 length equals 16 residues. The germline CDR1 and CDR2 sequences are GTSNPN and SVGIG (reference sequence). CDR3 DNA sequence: TGTGCCTGGAGTGTACTCGGACTAGCGGGGGGAGGTGAGCAGTTCTTC. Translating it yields CAWSVLGLAGGGEQFF.

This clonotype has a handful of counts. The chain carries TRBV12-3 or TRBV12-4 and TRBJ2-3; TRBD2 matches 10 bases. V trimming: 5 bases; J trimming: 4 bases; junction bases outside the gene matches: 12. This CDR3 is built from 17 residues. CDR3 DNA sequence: TGTGCCAGCAGTCATGCCCAACTAGCGGGGTATGCAGATACGCAGTATTTT. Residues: CASSHAQLAGYADTQYF.

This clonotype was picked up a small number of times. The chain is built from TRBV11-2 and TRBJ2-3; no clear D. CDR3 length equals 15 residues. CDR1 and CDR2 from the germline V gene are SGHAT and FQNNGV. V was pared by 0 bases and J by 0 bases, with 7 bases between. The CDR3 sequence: CASSLDGQSTDTQYF. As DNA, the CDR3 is TGTGCCAGCAGCTTAGACGGCCAGAGCACAGATACGCAGTATTTT.

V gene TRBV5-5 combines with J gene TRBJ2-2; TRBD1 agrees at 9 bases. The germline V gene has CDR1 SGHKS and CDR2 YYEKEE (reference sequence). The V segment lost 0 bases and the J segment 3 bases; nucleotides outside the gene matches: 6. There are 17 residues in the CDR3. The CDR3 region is CASSLGVTGGHTGELFF. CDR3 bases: TGTGCCAGCAGCTTGGGCGTAACAGGGGGCCACACCGGGGAGCTGTTTTTT.

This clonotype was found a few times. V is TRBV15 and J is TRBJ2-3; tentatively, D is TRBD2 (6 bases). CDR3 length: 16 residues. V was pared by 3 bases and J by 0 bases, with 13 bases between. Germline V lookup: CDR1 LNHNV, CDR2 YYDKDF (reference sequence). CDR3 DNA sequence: TGTGCCACCAGCAGTAGGGAAGCGGGTAGCACAGATACGCAGTATTTT. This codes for CATSSREAGSTDTQYF.

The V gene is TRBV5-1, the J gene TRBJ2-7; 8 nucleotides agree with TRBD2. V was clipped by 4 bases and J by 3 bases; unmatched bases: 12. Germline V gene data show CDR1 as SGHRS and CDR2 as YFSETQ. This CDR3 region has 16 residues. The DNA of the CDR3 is TGCGCCAGCAGCCTCGGGCCAGCGGGGGAACGCTACGAGCAGTACTTC. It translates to CASSLGPAGERYEQYF.

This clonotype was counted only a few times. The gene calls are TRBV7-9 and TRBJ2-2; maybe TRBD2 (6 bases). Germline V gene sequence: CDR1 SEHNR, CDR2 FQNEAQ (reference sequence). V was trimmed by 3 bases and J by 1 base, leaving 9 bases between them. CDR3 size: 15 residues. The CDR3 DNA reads TGTGCCAGCAGCTTCGTCGGGGGGAACACCGGGGAGCTGTTTTTT. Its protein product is CASSFVGGNTGELFF.

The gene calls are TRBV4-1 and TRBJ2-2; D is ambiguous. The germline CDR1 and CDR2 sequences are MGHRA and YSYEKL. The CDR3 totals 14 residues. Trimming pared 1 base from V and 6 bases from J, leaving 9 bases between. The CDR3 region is CASSQGAVPGELFF. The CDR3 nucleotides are TGCGCCAGCAGCCAAGGAGCCGTACCCGGGGAGCTGTTTTTT.